A single sample is the source of the 14 T cell receptor beta chains below, sequenced in a study of post-analysis software for immune sequencing data. Study findings and constraints: Four or five TRBV segments (TRBV5-6, TRBV5-1 and TRBV20-1 among them) occurred more frequently in patients than in controls.

Unique molecular identifiers were present in the TCR beta cDNA libraries. TCRdb fed the PCR reads into MiXCR, producing one record per CDR3 protein. The data show fewer than 900,000 distinct CDR3 sequences, about half seen once. No antigen has been identified for these receptors. Sequenced input: blood. The receptors originated from a girl aged 5-17 years with multiple sclerosis.

V is TRBV9 and J is TRBJ2-1; D not resolved. The V gene lost 0 bases and the J gene lost 9 bases, with 16 bases spanning the gap. This CDR3 spans 15 amino acids. Germline CDR1 reads SGDLS; CDR2 reads YYNGEE. The CDR3, as DNA: TGTGCCAGCAGCGTAGCTATAGGGTCCGTCGGTGAGCAGTTCTTC. Encoded protein: CASSVAIGSVGEQFF.

The chain joins TRBV7-3 to TRBJ2-3, with D perhaps matching TRBD1 (5 bases). The CDR3 totals 14 residues. The V gene's germline CDR1 is SGHTA and CDR2 FQGTGA. V was cut by 0 bases and J by 6 bases, with 10 bases left in between. The CDR3 region is CASSLTPGSDTQYF. CDR3 bases: TGTGCCAGCAGCTTAACCCCAGGGTCGGATACGCAGTATTTT.

The chain links TRBV12-3 or TRBV12-4 to TRBJ2-5, with 10 bases identical to TRBD2. After removal of 4 bases from V and 0 bases from J, the junction contained 2 bases not matched to a gene. The CDR3 extends over 15 amino acids. The CDR3 is CASSSSGRDQETQYF. Here the CDR3 DNA reads TGTGCCAGCAGTTCAAGCGGGAGGGACCAAGAGACCCAGTACTTC.

This rearrangement joins TRBV7-9 to TRBJ1-1; TRBD1 matches at 7 bases. Germline V gene lookup returns CDR1 SEHNR and CDR2 FQNEAQ (reference sequence). J was trimmed by 5 bases and V by 5 bases; bases with no gene match: 5. This CDR3 comprises 13 residues. The CDR3 DNA reads as TGTGCCAGCAGCCCCACAGGGGAGACTGAAGCTTTCTTT. Translated: CASSPTGETEAFF. The full variable domain, completed using reference TRBV7-9 and TRBJ1-1, is DTGVSQNPRHKITKRGQNVTFRCDPISEHNRLYWYRQTLGQGPEFLTYFQNEAQLEKSRLLSDRFSAERPKGSFSTLEIQRTEQGDSAMYLCASSPTGETEAFFGQGTRLTVV.

The rearrangement joins TRBV9 to TRBJ1-2, with D maybe TRBD1 (5 bases). CDR3 length: 15 amino acids. The germline V and J ends were trimmed by 3 bases and 2 bases, with 14 bases remaining between them. From germline, CDR1 is SGDLS and CDR2 YYNGEE. The CDR3 DNA sequence: TGTGCCAGCAGCGCCTATGACAGCTTAAACTATGGCTACACCTTC. Amino acids: CASSAYDSLNYGYTF.

This clonotype was seen only a few times. V usage is TRBV27 and J usage is TRBJ1-1; D not certain. Germline values: CDR1 MNHEY, CDR2 SMNVEV (reference sequence). The V end lost 5 bases, the J end lost 5 bases, and 15 bases lay between the germline ends. The CDR3 is 14 amino acids. CDR3 protein: CASSKIPTGTEAFF. CDR3 DNA sequence: TGTGCCAGCAGTAAAATCCCCACGGGAACTGAAGCTTTCTTT.

The J gene is TRBJ2-3, the V gene TRBV20-1, with D unclear. This CDR3 region has 13 residues. The germline V and J ends were trimmed by 4 bases and 2 bases, with 10 bases remaining between them. Germline V gives CDR1 DFQATT, CDR2 SNEGSKA (reference sequence). The CDR3 DNA reads as TGCAGTGCTAACGAGGAGTTCACAGATACGCAGTATTTT. It encodes CSANEEFTDTQYF.

As regards this clonotype: Compared with germline, one end of the junction differs, possibly owing to a read error. The V gene is TRBV7-7, the J gene TRBJ2-1; 10 bases align to TRBD1. Germline V gives CDR1 SSHAT, CDR2 FNYEAQ (reference sequence). The CDR3 has 15 residues. The CDR3 protein is CASSPKLGQGNEQFF. Here the CDR3 DNA reads TGTGCTAGCAGCCCCAAACTGGGACAGGGGAATGAGCAGTTCTTC.

This clonotype was found a few times. At one boundary the junction diverges from the germline segment, which might be a read error. This rearrangement joins TRBV7-7 to TRBJ2-1; TRBD1 is a possible D gene (6 bases). The length of the CDR3 is 14 residues. Germline values: CDR1 SSHAT, CDR2 FNYEAQ (reference sequence). The CDR3: CASSKDRGYNEQFF. The CDR3 DNA reads TGTGCTAGCAGCAAAGATAGGGGGTACAATGAGCAGTTCTTC. The variable domain in full, with the rest retrieved from reference TRBV7-7 and TRBJ2-1, is GAGVSQSPRYKVTKRGQDVTLRCDPISSHATLYWYQQALGQGPEFLTYFNYEAQPDKSGLPSDRFSAERPEGSISTLTIQRTEQRDSAMYRCASSKDRGYNEQFFGPGTRLTVL.

CDR3 protein: CASSLESSARALHF. CDR3 coding DNA: TGCGCCAGCAGCTTGGAGTCCTCCGCTCGGGCCCTCCACTTT. This sequence joins TRBV5-1 and TRBJ1-6, with D unclear. CDR3 length: 14 amino acids. The V end lost 0 bases, the J end lost 14 bases, and 15 bases lay between the germline ends. Germline CDR1 and CDR2: SGHRS and YFSETQ.

The chain joins TRBV18 to TRBJ2-3; 13 bases fit TRBD2. The CDR3 sequence is 17 residues long. Germline V gene data show CDR1 as KGHSH and CDR2 as LQKENI. V lost 3 bases, J lost 2 bases, and 5 bases stayed unmatched. Here the CDR3 DNA reads TGTGCCAGCTCACCCCCGGGACTAGCGGGGCTCACAGATACGCAGTATTTT. It yields the protein CASSPPGLAGLTDTQYF.

This chain links TRBV29-1 with TRBJ2-3; 8 bases line up with TRBD2. The CDR3 totals 15 residues. CDR1 is SQVTM, CDR2 ANQGSEA, per germline. Trimming took 0 bases from V and 3 from J; bases not matched to a gene: 5. The CDR3: CSVEETSVGTDTQYF. In DNA, the CDR3 is TGCAGCGTTGAAGAGACTAGCGTAGGAACAGATACGCAGTATTTT.

This clonotype was seen a few times. V is TRBV5-1 and J is TRBJ2-5, with D perhaps TRBD1 (5 bases). Trimming shortened V by 0 bases and J by 11 bases, and 17 bases separated the two germline ends. There are 14 residues in the CDR3. Germline loops: CDR1 SGHRS, CDR2 YFSETQ. The CDR3 DNA reads as TGCGCCAGCAGCTTGGGCGGACAAGCTAGAGAGCAGTACTTC. Protein: CASSLGGQAREQYF.

The CDR3 spells CATSDPTDYVNGYTF. The DNA for the CDR3 is TGTGCCACCAGTGACCCGACGGACTATGTGAATGGCTACACCTTC. The chain links TRBV24-1 to TRBJ1-2; no definite D call. CDR1 and CDR2 (germline): KGHDR, SFDVKD. The ends were cut back, 4 bases at V and 6 bases at J, with 17 bases in the middle. The CDR3 extends over 15 amino acids.